Listed below are T cell receptor beta chains from one sample, sequenced in a study of blood T cells in healthy people across ages. TCRdb passed the 5' RACE reads through MiXCR, listing each CDR3 protein once. The sample yields hundreds of thousands of distinct CDR3 sequences, under 25% seen once. The specimen was blood. The receptors were sampled from an older man in good health. CDR3s include the opening cysteine and the closing phenylalanine or tryptophan. The order of the fields is D gene, clone size, V gene, J gene, CDR3 DNA, CDR3 protein. The D gene is left open where the match is weak. Some rows have no size entry. The others give once, few or many, or a class for an expanded clone.

>TRBD2|-|TRBV3-1|TRBJ2-5
TGTGCCAGCAGCCAAGGCAAGAGGGGACTAGCGGGAGGAAATTACTTC
CASSQGKRGLAGGNYF
>-|-|TRBV7-2|TRBJ2-1
TGTGCCAGCAGCTTAGAAGGGAGCTTCGCCTACAATGAGCAGTTCTTC
CASSLEGSFAYNEQFF
>TRBD2|-|TRBV5-6|TRBJ2-4
TGTGCCAGCAGCTCCGTACTAGCGGGGGGGGCCAAAAACATTCAGTACTTC
CASSSVLAGGAKNIQYF
>-|-|TRBV20-1|TRBJ1-4
TGCAGTGCGCAAAAGTCGGTGCCAGATCTGTTTTTT
CSAQKSVPDLFF
>-|many|TRBV4-1|TRBJ2-7
TGCGCCAGCAGCCAGACGGCAACAAGCTCCTACGAGCAGTACTTC
CASSQTATSSYEQYF
>TRBD1|few|TRBV7-9|TRBJ2-5
TGTGCCAGCAGCCACATTGGACAGGGCGAAGAGACCCAGTACTTC
CASSHIGQGEETQYF
>-|few|TRBV25-1|TRBJ2-2
TGTGCCAGCAGTTGGACAGCGAACACCGGGGAGCTGTTTTTT
CASSWTANTGELFF
>TRBD1|few|TRBV25-1|TRBJ2-5
TGTGCCAGCAGTGAATTCTGGACAGGGGACCTCGAGACCCAGTACTTC
CASSEFWTGDLETQYF
>-|many|TRBV7-9|TRBJ2-7
TGTGCCAGCAGCTTAGCCCACGAGCAGTACTTC
CASSLAHEQYF
>-|-|TRBV3-1|TRBJ2-5
TGTGGCAGCAGCAAGTTTAGCGGGACAGGAGAGACCCAGTACTTC
CGSSKFSGTGETQYF
>-|few|TRBV2|TRBJ1-4
TGTGCCAGCGGTACCCCGGGGGCGGCTAATGAAAAACTGTTTTTT
CASGTPGAANEKLFF
>TRBD1|few|TRBV10-3|TRBJ2-4
TGTGCCATCAGTGAGTCAGGACAGGTCAAAAACATTCAGTACTTC
CAISESGQVKNIQYF
>-|few|TRBV4-3|TRBJ1-4
TGCGCCAGCAGCCAAGTAAACGGGGATGAAAAACTGTTTTTT
CASSQVNGDEKLFF
>TRBD2|-|TRBV4-3|TRBJ2-2
TGCACCAGCAGCCCCCTAGCGGCCGCGAACACCGGGGAGCTGTTTTTT
CTSSPLAAANTGELFF
>-|few|TRBV9|TRBJ2-6
TGTGCCAGCAGCGTAGGGGGACGGATCTCTGGGGCCAACGTCCTGACTTTC
CASSVGGRISGANVLTF
>TRBD2|few|TRBV20-1|TRBJ2-3
TGCAGCGCAAGGCCCCCCTCGGGAGGGCCGAAGGCAGATACGCAGTATTTT
CSARPPSGGPKADTQYF
>-|-|TRBV6-5|TRBJ1-5
TGTGCCAGCGGAGAGGGGTTCAATCAGCCCCAGCATTTT
CASGEGFNQPQHF
>TRBD2|-|TRBV10-3|TRBJ2-4
TGTGCCATCAGCCCCGGGGGAGCGGGAGAGGGAAACATTCAGTACTTC
CAISPGGAGEGNIQYF
>-|few|TRBV4-3|TRBJ2-3
TGCGCCAGCAGCCAAGACCAGTGGGATACGCAGTATTTT
CASSQDQWDTQYF
>TRBD2|-|TRBV6-1|TRBJ2-1
TGTGCCAGCAGTGAACCCGGGGAGGGAACAGGCCATGAGCAGTTCTTC
CASSEPGEGTGHEQFF
>-|few|TRBV5-1|TRBJ2-3
TGCGCCAGCAGCCTCGACAGGACTCCCCCCGATACGCAGTATTTT
CASSLDRTPPDTQYF
>-|-|TRBV5-1|TRBJ2-1
TGCGCCAGCAGCTTGGGGATTAGCGGATACAATGAGCAGTTCTTC
CASSLGISGYNEQFF
>TRBD1|-|TRBV5-6|TRBJ2-4
TGTGCCAGCAGCTTGAGGGACAGGGACAACATTCAGTACTTC
CASSLRDRDNIQYF
>-|few|TRBV5-1|TRBJ2-5
TGCGCCAGCGGCTCCTCCGGGCGAGATCAAGAGACCCAGTACTTC
CASGSSGRDQETQYF
>-|few|TRBV12-3/TRBV12-4|TRBJ2-3
TGTGCCAGCAGTTCCAAGGGGGATACGCAGTATTTT
CASSSKGDTQYF
>TRBD2|few|TRBV9|TRBJ2-7
TGTGCCAGCAGCGTCGGGACTAGCGGGAACTTTCTCTACGAGCAGTGCTTC
CASSVGTSGNFLYEQCF
>-|many|TRBV7-2|TRBJ2-1
TGTGCCAGCAGGTGGACTGGCCCTGGGGATGAGCAGTTCTTC
CASRWTGPGDEQFF
>TRBD2|-|TRBV7-9|TRBJ2-1
TGTGCCAGCAGCTTACTAGCGGTACTTGAGCAGTTCTTC
CASSLLAVLEQFF
>TRBD1|few|TRBV6-2/TRBV6-3|TRBJ2-5
TGTGCCAGCAGTTACTCGGGACAGTCCTGGGAGACCCAGTACTTC
CASSYSGQSWETQYF
>TRBD2|few|TRBV20-1|TRBJ2-5
TGCAGTGCTTCCCGGACTAGCGGGGCCGTCCAGGGGACCCAGTACTTC
CSASRTSGAVQGTQYF
>-|few|TRBV6-5|TRBJ2-5
TGTGCCAGCACCCGGGACTGGGGCGAGACCCAGTACTTC
CASTRDWGETQYF
>-|few|TRBV7-2|TRBJ1-2
TGTGCCAGCAGCCCCGACCAAAACTATGGCTACACCTTC
CASSPDQNYGYTF
>-|-|TRBV5-1|TRBJ2-2
TGCGCCAGCAGCGCCAGGGAGTCCACCGGGGAGCTGTTTTTT
CASSARESTGELFF
>-|-|TRBV14|TRBJ2-3
TGTGCCAGCAGCCTCTCTACAGGATGGGGCATAGATACGCAGTATTTT
CASSLSTGWGIDTQYF
>-|few|TRBV4-3|TRBJ2-4
TGCGCCAGCAGCCAAGATACGGGGGACATTCAGTACTTC
CASSQDTGDIQYF